Shown below are 15 T cell receptor beta chains from a single sample sequenced in a study of T-cell memory formation after mild COVID-19. Via MiXCR, TCRdb re-called the 5' RACE reads, giving one row per CDR3 protein. The sample consists of about 240,000 distinct CDR3 sequences, 8% to 10% of them appearing once. Sequencing was carried out using PBMCs or a T cell subset sorted from them (not recorded which). The receptors derive from a man aged 18 to 29 who had mild COVID-19 (a few samples of this study predate the infection). Cell type and time point are not known.

In this sample, this clonotype turned up a few times. The gene calls are TRBV7-2 and TRBJ2-3; 8 nucleotides match TRBD2. After removal of 1 base from V and 4 bases from J, the junction contained 1 base not matched to a gene. CDR1 SGHTA and CDR2 FQGNSA come from the germline V gene. The length of the CDR3 is 14 residues. DNA for the CDR3: TGTGCCAGCAGCTTAGGAGCGGGGGCAGATACGCAGTATTTT. This sequence encodes CASSLGAGADTQYF.

This clonotype has a handful of counts. This chain joins TRBV6-2 or TRBV6-3 and TRBJ1-2; 7 nucleotides align to TRBD1. Trimming removed 10 bases from V and 4 bases from J; junction bases left unmatched: 9. This CDR3 contains 13 residues. The germline CDR1 and CDR2 sequences are MNHEY and SVGEGT. The CDR3 region has the DNA TGTGCCACCTCCGACAGGGAAATCTATGGCTACACCTTC. As protein: CATSDREIYGYTF.

This clonotype showed up many times. The chain combines TRBV7-2 with TRBJ2-4; D is unclear. V lost 3 bases and J 0 bases, leaving 15 bases between the germline ends. This CDR3 is built from 17 residues. In germline, CDR1 is SGHTA, CDR2 FQGNSA. CDR3: CASSFGPVDLAKNIQYF. CDR3 in DNA: TGTGCCAGCAGCTTTGGACCCGTCGACCTAGCCAAAAACATTCAGTACTTC.

The rearrangement uses TRBV20-1 and TRBJ2-1; 8 bases fit TRBD1. Per the germline V gene, CDR1 is DFQATT and CDR2 is SNEGSKA (reference sequence). J lost 5 bases, V lost 5 bases, and 8 bases had no gene match. The CDR3 contains 14 residues. CDR3 in amino acids: CSALTRQGNNEQFF. DNA of the CDR3: TGCAGTGCTTTGACCAGACAGGGGAACAATGAGCAGTTCTTC.

The DNA of the CDR3 is TGTGCCAGCAGCCAGGGGACAATGGACATCTACGAGCAGTACTTC. Translation: CASSQGTMDIYEQYF. The chain couples TRBV4-2 to TRBJ2-7; possible D gene TRBD1, 6 bases. This CDR3 is built from 15 residues. Germline V gives CDR1 LGHNA, CDR2 YNFKEQ. V was pared by 3 bases and J by 3 bases, with 15 bases between.

J is TRBJ2-5 and V is TRBV7-2; perhaps D is TRBD1 or TRBD2 (5 bases each). Germline loops: CDR1 SGHTA, CDR2 FQGNSA. The CDR3 length is 14 residues. The germline V and J ends were trimmed by 5 bases and 3 bases, with 13 bases remaining between them. The CDR3 bases are TGTGCCAGCAGCGCAGGGACGGGGAAAGAGACCCAGTACTTC. Translating gives CASSAGTGKETQYF. The full variable domain, completed using reference TRBV7-2 and TRBJ2-5, is GAGVSQSPSNKVTEKGKDVELRCDPISGHTALYWYRQSLGQGLEFLIYFQGNSAPDKSGLPSDRFSAERTGGSVSTLTIQRTQQEDSAVYLCASSAGTGKETQYFGPGTRLLVL.

The V gene is TRBV29-1, the J gene TRBJ2-2; D uncertain. There are 14 residues in the CDR3. V lost 1 base, J lost 2 bases, and 8 bases lay in between. Germline V gives CDR1 SQVTM, CDR2 ANQGSEA. Written as DNA, the CDR3 is TGCAGCGTTGAAGCACAGTTAAACACCGGGGAGCTGTTTTTT. It yields the protein CSVEAQLNTGELFF.

The CDR3 region has the DNA TGTGCCAGCAGCTTAGACATTATGGGGACAGAGCAGTTCTTC. This sequence encodes CASSLDIMGTEQFF. The chain has TRBV11-2 and TRBJ2-1; D perhaps matches TRBD1 (6 bases). The CDR3 is made up of 14 amino acids. From germline, CDR1 is SGHAT and CDR2 FQNNGV. V was pared by 0 bases and J by 10 bases, with 13 bases between.

A single count supports this clonotype. This rearrangement joins TRBV6-6 to TRBJ1-2; D gene uncertain. The CDR3 is 14 amino acids. The V gene lost 0 bases and the J gene lost 5 bases, with 10 bases spanning the gap. The germline V gene encodes CDR1 MNHNY and CDR2 SVGAGI (reference sequence). This chain's CDR3 is CASSYSIWDYGYTF. CDR3 nucleotides: TGTGCCAGCAGTTACTCGATATGGGATTATGGCTACACCTTC.

This rearrangement joins TRBV12-3 or TRBV12-4 to TRBJ2-5, with unresolved D. This CDR3 spans 13 amino acids. V gave up 3 bases and J gave up 5 bases, with 10 bases separating them. The DNA of the CDR3 is TGTGCCAGCAGTTTCGTGCCCGAGGAGACCCAGTACTTC. It is translated as CASSFVPEETQYF.

The chain carries TRBV6-2 or TRBV6-3 and TRBJ2-1; 10 positions match TRBD2. The V gene end was trimmed by 0 bases and the J gene end by 5 bases; junction bases not matched to a gene: 13. The V gene's germline CDR1 is MNHEY and CDR2 SVGEGT. The length of the CDR3 is 19 residues. The DNA of the CDR3 is TGTGCCAGCAGTTACTCGAGGATAGCGGGGGGCCCAGGGGACAATGAGCAGTTCTTC. The encoded protein is CASSYSRIAGGPGDNEQFF.

In this sample, this clonotype turned up a few times. The chain links TRBV10-3 to TRBJ2-3; D is uncertain. Germline CDR1 reads ENHRY; CDR2 reads SYGVKD. The CDR3 extends over 13 amino acids. V was trimmed by 10 bases and J by 5 bases, leaving 16 bases between them. The CDR3 region has the DNA TGTGCCAGACGTATGGACCCGTTAGATACGCAGTATTTT. Translating it yields CARRMDPLDTQYF.

This clonotype has only a few counts. The chain couples TRBV4-3 to TRBJ2-2, with a tentative D call TRBD2 (7 bases). Germline lookup yields CDR1 LGHNA and CDR2 YSLEER. The CDR3 runs 17 residues. The V end was cut by 11 bases, the J end by 1 base, with 23 bases between. CDR3 amino acids: CASSQDLGGQNTGELFF. CDR3 in DNA: TGCGCCTCCAGCCAAGATCTGGGGGGGCAGAACACCGGGGAGCTGTTTTTT.

This clonotype came up many times. The chain is built from TRBV29-1 and TRBJ1-1; 8 nucleotides agree with TRBD1. In germline, CDR1 is SQVTM, CDR2 ANQGSEA. The V and J ends lost 7 bases and 3 bases, in that order; junction bases with no gene match: 4. The CDR3 covers 12 residues. The CDR3 sequence: CSAGTGHTEAFF. The CDR3 DNA is TGCAGCGCCGGGACAGGACACACTGAAGCTTTCTTT.

The chain joins TRBV3-1 to TRBJ2-3, with TRBD2 matching over 9 bases. J lost 4 bases, V lost 4 bases, and 3 bases had no gene match. This CDR3 is 14 amino acids long. The germline gives CDR1 LGHDT, CDR2 YNNKEL (reference sequence). The CDR3 sequence is CASSLAGDADTQYF. DNA of the CDR3: TGTGCCAGCAGCCTAGCGGGGGACGCAGATACGCAGTATTTT.